A single sample is the source of the 26 T cell receptor beta chains below, sequenced in a study of shared clonotypes between healthy human individuals. TCRdb keeps only in-frame clones here, not all; method: immunoSEQ multiplex PCR. The sample has about 1.4 million clones, around 97% seen once; the top ten hold approximately 1.2%. Sequences were obtained from naive CD4+ T cells sorted from blood. Subset noted: CD45RA+ positively selected. These receptors were collected from a man aged 25-45 years in good health.

This rearrangement joins TRBV10-3 to TRBJ1-1, with D uncertain. V gave up 5 bases and J gave up 0 bases, with 4 bases separating them. The CDR3 sequence is 12 residues long. CDR1 and CDR2 from the germline V gene are ENHRY and SYGVKD. CDR3 in amino acids: CAISSLNTEAFF. The CDR3 DNA reads as TGTGCCATCAGTTCCCTGAACACTGAAGCTTTCTTT.

The CDR3 is CASSVSRYEQYF. The CDR3 DNA sequence: TGTGCCAGCAGTGTTAGTAGGTACGAGCAGTACTTC. The chain employs TRBV5-8 and TRBJ2-7; D unresolved. This CDR3 is built from 12 residues. In germline, CDR1 is SGHTS, CDR2 YDEGEE. V was pared by 5 bases and J by 4 bases, with 10 bases between.

V gene TRBV7-8 combines with J gene TRBJ2-2; D is unclear. Trimming removed 1 base from V and 2 bases from J, with 5 bases in between. CDR1 and CDR2 (germline): SGHVS, FQNEAQ. The CDR3 is 14 residues long. DNA of the CDR3: TGTGCCAGCAGCTTAGTCTTCAACACCGGGGAGCTGTTTTTT. Translation gives CASSLVFNTGELFF. The full variable domain, completed using reference TRBV7-8 and TRBJ2-2, is GAGVSQSPRYKVAKRGQDVALRCDPISGHVSLFWYQQALGQGPEFLTYFQNEAQLDKSGLPSDRFFAERPEGSVSTLKIQRTQQEDSAVYLCASSLVFNTGELFFGEGSRLTVL.

The chain joins TRBV10-3 to TRBJ2-3; D not resolved. The V gene's germline CDR1 is ENHRY and CDR2 SYGVKD. V dropped 3 bases and J dropped 1 base, with 11 bases sitting between them. The length of the CDR3 is 15 residues. Here the CDR3 DNA reads TGTGCCATCAGTGAAGTGGGCTCGGGCACAGATACGCAGTATTTT. Its protein is CAISEVGSGTDTQYF.

The V gene is TRBV18, the J gene TRBJ2-3; D is uncertain. Germline lookup yields CDR1 KGHSH and CDR2 LQKENI. V was trimmed by 2 bases and J by 5 bases, leaving 14 bases between them. There are 15 residues in the CDR3. In nucleotides, the CDR3 is TGTGCCAGCTCACCATTGGCAGGTTGGGGAGATACGCAGTATTTT. This encodes CASSPLAGWGDTQYF.

This chain joins TRBV6-6 and TRBJ1-5; D possibly corresponds to TRBD1 (5 bases). With 2 bases removed from V and 11 bases from J, the gap between germline ends came to 22 bases. Per germline, CDR1 MNHNY and CDR2 SVGAGI (reference sequence). The CDR3 is made up of 16 amino acids. The CDR3 loop is CASSYGKGPGRWAQHF. The CDR3 coding sequence is TGTGCCAGCAGTTACGGCAAAGGGCCAGGGCGTTGGGCCCAGCATTTT.

CDR3 region: CASRETAGEGTEAFF. CDR3 in DNA: TGTGCCAGCAGGGAAACTGCAGGGGAAGGGACTGAAGCTTTCTTT. The chain couples TRBV28 to TRBJ1-1, with TRBD1 as a possible D gene (6 bases). The ends were cut back, 6 bases at V and 5 bases at J, with 19 bases in the middle. The CDR3 contains 15 residues. Germline CDR1 reads MDHEN; CDR2 reads SYDVKM.

Regarding this clone: This specimen includes other DNA sequences encoding the same CDR3. V usage is TRBV5-1 and J usage is TRBJ2-1; D is unclear. With 0 bases removed from V and 3 bases from J, the gap between germline ends came to 10 bases. This CDR3 has 15 amino acids. Germline lookup yields CDR1 SGHRS and CDR2 YFSETQ. The CDR3 loop is CASSLDGSGYNEQFF. The CDR3 nucleotides are TGCGCCAGCAGCTTGGACGGTTCGGGCTACAATGAGCAGTTCTTC.

This clone showed up just once. Other DNA sequences from this sample encode an identical CDR3 as well. The chain joins TRBV5-1 to TRBJ2-1; D uncertain. CDR3 length equals 12 residues. CDR1 is SGHRS and CDR2 is YFSETQ in the germline V gene. V shed 0 bases and J shed 6 bases, with 4 bases lying between them. DNA of the CDR3: TGCGCCAGCAGCTTGGCCTTCAATGAGCAGTTCTTC. Translating gives CASSLAFNEQFF. The full variable domain, completed using reference TRBV5-1 and TRBJ2-1, is KAGVTQTPRYLIKTRGQQVTLSCSPISGHRSVSWYQQTPGQGLQFLFEYFSETQRNKGNFPGRFSGRQFSNSRSEMNVSTLELGDSALYLCASSLAFNEQFFGPGTRLTVL.

This clone is a singleton in its sample. V and J are TRBV5-4 and TRBJ2-3; 8 bases fit TRBD2. The germline CDR1 and CDR2 sequences are SGHNT and YYREEE (reference sequence). Trimming at V came to 0 bases and at J to 2 bases, leaving 8 bases not matched to a gene. CDR3 length: 17 amino acids. The CDR3 DNA is TGTGCCAGCAGCTTGGCCGGGAGGGTCGTCGACACAGATACGCAGTATTTT. It yields the protein CASSLAGRVVDTDTQYF. Looking up the rest from reference TRBV5-4 and TRBJ2-3 gives the full variable domain: ETGVTQSPTHLIKTRGQQVTLRCSSQSGHNTVSWYQQALGQGPQFIFQYYREEENGRGNFPPRFSGLQFPNYSSELNVNALELDDSALYLCASSLAGRVVDTDTQYFGPGTRLTVL.

This chain links TRBV18 with TRBJ1-1; D is possibly TRBD1 (5 bases). The CDR3 has 17 residues. Germline V gene data show CDR1 as KGHSH and CDR2 as LQKENI. Trimming took 3 bases from V and 3 from J, leaving 20 bases between them. The CDR3 loop is CASSPPPPGVKYTEAFF. The CDR3 bases are TGTGCCAGCTCACCGCCCCCCCCGGGGGTGAAGTACACTGAAGCTTTCTTT. Drawing the rest from reference TRBV18 and TRBJ1-1, the complete variable domain is NAGVMQNPRHLVRRRGQEARLRCSPMKGHSHVYWYRQLPEEGLKFMVYLQKENIIDESGMPKERFSAEFPKEGPSILRIQQVVRGDSAAYFCASSPPPPGVKYTEAFFGQGTRLTVV.

The V and J genes are TRBV11-1 and TRBJ1-2; D uncertain. V lost 6 bases to trimming and J lost 4 bases, with 12 bases between them. CDR1 and CDR2 from the germline V gene are SGHAT and FQDESV (reference sequence). The CDR3 has 13 residues. The CDR3 reads CASSLGLVYGYTF. In nucleotides, the CDR3 is TGTGCCAGCAGTCTTGGGTTGGTCTATGGCTACACCTTC.

The chain employs TRBV7-9 and TRBJ1-1, with D tentatively TRBD1 (5 bases). CDR3 length equals 15 residues. V gave up 1 base and J gave up 4 bases, with 13 bases separating them. Germline CDR1 is SEHNR and CDR2 is FQNEAQ (reference sequence). CDR3 region: CASSLERGISTEAFF. CDR3 in DNA: TGTGCCAGCAGCTTAGAAAGGGGTATCAGCACTGAAGCTTTCTTT. Using reference TRBV7-9 and TRBJ1-1 for the parts outside the CDR3, the full variable domain is DTGVSQNPRHKITKRGQNVTFRCDPISEHNRLYWYRQTLGQGPEFLTYFQNEAQLEKSRLLSDRFSAERPKGSFSTLEIQRTEQGDSAMYLCASSLERGISTEAFFGQGTRLTVV.

The CDR3 coding sequence is TGTGCCAGCAGCCCCGGGACTAGCGGGAGGGCCCTGGATACGCAGTATTTT. It specifies CASSPGTSGRALDTQYF. The chain links TRBV9 to TRBJ2-3, with TRBD2 identical over 16 bases. The V and J ends lost 4 bases and 6 bases, in that order; junction bases with no gene match: 8. This CDR3 is 17 amino acids long. CDR1 is SGDLS, CDR2 YYNGEE, per germline.

CDR3 sequence reads: CAISEGGGLTDTQYF. The CDR3 DNA reads as TGTGCCATCAGTGAGGGTGGGGGACTCACAGATACGCAGTATTTT. V and J are TRBV10-3 and TRBJ2-3, with a tentative D call TRBD2 (6 bases). Between the trimmed V and J ends, which lost 2 bases and 2 bases, there was a span of 11 bases. This CDR3 contains 15 residues. CDR1 ENHRY and CDR2 SYGVKD come from the germline V gene.

The chain links TRBV5-1 to TRBJ2-7; D may be TRBD2 (5 bases). The CDR3 extends over 13 amino acids. In germline, CDR1 is SGHRS, CDR2 YFSETQ. V lost 2 bases to trimming and J lost 4 bases, with 10 bases between them. The DNA of the CDR3 is TGCGCCAGCAGCTTCCCGGGGAAATACGAGCAGTACTTC. Its protein is CASSFPGKYEQYF. The full variable domain, completed using reference TRBV5-1 and TRBJ2-7, is KAGVTQTPRYLIKTRGQQVTLSCSPISGHRSVSWYQQTPGQGLQFLFEYFSETQRNKGNFPGRFSGRQFSNSRSEMNVSTLELGDSALYLCASSFPGKYEQYFGPGTRLTVT.

The chain employs TRBV11-2 and TRBJ2-7; 8 bases match TRBD1. CDR1 is SGHAT, CDR2 FQNNGV, per germline. With V trimmed by 5 bases and J by 6 bases, 12 bases remained unmatched. This CDR3 is 15 amino acids long. CDR3 in amino acids: CASSPIHRGDTEQYF. CDR3 DNA: TGTGCCAGCAGCCCCATTCACAGGGGGGACACCGAGCAGTACTTC.

The V gene is TRBV6-6, the J gene TRBJ2-6; no definite D call. Per germline, CDR1 MNHNY and CDR2 SVGAGI (reference sequence). V was pared by 10 bases and J by 0 bases, with 7 bases between. The CDR3 runs to 13 residues. CDR3 sequence (DNA): TGTGCCACCTCAACCTCTGGGGCCAACGTCCTGACTTTC. This codes for CATSTSGANVLTF.

V and J are TRBV5-1 and TRBJ1-4; unclear D gene. The V end lost 4 bases, the J end lost 7 bases, and 11 bases lay between the germline ends. Germline V gene data show CDR1 as SGHRS and CDR2 as YFSETQ. The length of the CDR3 is 13 residues. The CDR3 DNA sequence: TGCGCCAGCAGCCCCACGGGAAGTGAAAAACTGTTTTTT. This encodes CASSPTGSEKLFF. The full variable domain, in which reference TRBV5-1 and TRBJ1-4 provide the parts outside the CDR3, is KAGVTQTPRYLIKTRGQQVTLSCSPISGHRSVSWYQQTPGQGLQFLFEYFSETQRNKGNFPGRFSGRQFSNSRSEMNVSTLELGDSALYLCASSPTGSEKLFFGSGTQLSVL.

The J gene is TRBJ2-1, the V gene TRBV10-1; the D call may be TRBD1 or TRBD2 (6 bases each). The V gene's germline CDR1 is WNHNN and CDR2 SYGVQD (reference sequence). The V and J ends lost 4 bases and 3 bases respectively, with 13 bases between them. This CDR3 contains 15 residues. The CDR3 DNA is TGCGCCAGCAGTGGTCATAAGGGGGGCTACAATGAGCAGTTCTTC. Amino acid sequence: CASSGHKGGYNEQFF.

The chain has TRBV7-2 and TRBJ2-5; TRBD2 matches 10 bases. In germline, CDR1 is SGHTA, CDR2 FQGNSA. The ends lost 4 bases at V and 4 bases at J; junction bases unmatched: 9. CDR3 length: 16 residues. This chain's CDR3 is CASSSAGTSVRETQYF. The CDR3 bases are TGTGCCAGCAGCTCGGCTGGGACTAGCGTGAGAGAGACCCAGTACTTC.

The chain has TRBV9 and TRBJ2-6; 7 positions agree with TRBD1. Germline V gives CDR1 SGDLS, CDR2 YYNGEE. The CDR3 sequence is 16 residues long. The V and J ends lost 4 bases and 1 base, in that order; junction bases with no gene match: 5. The CDR3 is CASSTQTGSGANVLTF. CDR3 DNA sequence: TGTGCCAGCAGCACACAGACAGGGTCTGGGGCCAACGTCCTGACTTTC.

The CDR3: CASSVGSGSQYEQYF. Here the CDR3 DNA reads TGTGCCAGCAGCGTAGGATCTGGGTCTCAGTACGAGCAGTACTTC. The chain couples TRBV9 to TRBJ2-7; D gene ambiguous. The CDR3 loop spans 15 amino acids. From germline, CDR1 is SGDLS and CDR2 YYNGEE. V lost 0 bases and J lost 4, with 14 bases in between.

The chain carries TRBV30 and TRBJ2-2; D not certain. The CDR3 loop spans 13 amino acids. Germline assignment: CDR1 GTSNPN and CDR2 SVGIG (reference sequence). Trimming pared 3 bases from V and 4 bases from J, leaving 9 bases between. The CDR3 sequence is CAWSEVFTGELFF. The CDR3 bases are TGTGCCTGGAGCGAGGTGTTCACCGGGGAGCTGTTTTTT.

The chain has TRBV18 and TRBJ2-3; D is possibly TRBD2 (6 bases). Germline loops: CDR1 KGHSH, CDR2 LQKENI. The CDR3 has 18 amino acids. Trimming took off 1 base at V and 8 bases at J, with 25 bases between the two ends. CDR3 nucleotide sequence: TGTGCCAGCTCACCACTTATCGGGAGTGGGGAAAGAGGTGTTACGCAGTATTTT. It codes for CASSPLIGSGERGVTQYF.

The chain joins TRBV9 to TRBJ2-1; D possibly corresponds to TRBD2 (6 bases). Germline lookup yields CDR1 SGDLS and CDR2 YYNGEE. V lost 1 base and J 0 bases, leaving 8 bases between the germline ends. The CDR3 length is 15 residues. The CDR3: CASSVTGSSYNEQFF. CDR3 nucleotides: TGTGCCAGCAGCGTAACCGGGAGCTCCTACAATGAGCAGTTCTTC.